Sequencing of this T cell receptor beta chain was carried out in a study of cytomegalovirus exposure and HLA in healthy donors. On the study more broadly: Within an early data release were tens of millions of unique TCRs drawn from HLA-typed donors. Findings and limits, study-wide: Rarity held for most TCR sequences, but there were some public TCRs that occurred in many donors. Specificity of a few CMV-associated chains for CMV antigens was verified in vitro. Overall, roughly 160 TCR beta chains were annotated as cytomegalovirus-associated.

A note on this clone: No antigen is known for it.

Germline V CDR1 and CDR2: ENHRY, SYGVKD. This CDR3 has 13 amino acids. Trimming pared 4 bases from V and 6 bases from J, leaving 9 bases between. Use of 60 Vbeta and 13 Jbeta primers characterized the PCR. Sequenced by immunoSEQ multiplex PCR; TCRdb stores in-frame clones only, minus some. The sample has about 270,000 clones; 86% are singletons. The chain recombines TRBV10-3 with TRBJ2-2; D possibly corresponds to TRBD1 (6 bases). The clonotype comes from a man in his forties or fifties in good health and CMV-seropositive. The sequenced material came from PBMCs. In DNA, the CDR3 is TGTGCCATCAGTGTTCAGGGGTCCGGGGAGCTGTTTTTT. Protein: CAISVQGSGELFF.